The 20 T cell receptor beta chains below come from one sample, sequenced in a study of technical replicates of blood from a handful of donors. Sequenced by immunoSEQ multiplex PCR; TCRdb stores in-frame clones only, minus some. The sample has about 78,000 clones; more than 85% are singletons. The sample taken for sequencing was T cells isolated from PBMCs. All receptors come from a human donor in good health.

This chain joins TRBV7-3 and TRBJ2-3; tentative D call: TRBD1 (6 bases). Trimming stripped 3 bases from V and 6 bases from J, with 10 bases between. The CDR3 runs 13 residues. Germline V gene sequence: CDR1 SGHTA, CDR2 FQGTGA. DNA for the CDR3: TGTGCCAGCAGCTTCCGTAGGGGGGATACGCAGTATTTT. The encoded protein is CASSFRRGDTQYF.

This chain's CDR3 is CASSAERGAYNEQFF. Here the CDR3 DNA reads TGTGCCAGCAGTGCTGAGCGGGGGGCCTACAATGAGCAGTTCTTC. The chain has TRBV6-4 and TRBJ2-1, with 9 bases that match TRBD2. The germline gives CDR1 MRHNA, CDR2 SNTAGT. This CDR3 is 15 amino acids long. V lost 4 bases, J lost 2 bases, and 3 bases stayed unmatched.

This chain links TRBV27 with TRBJ2-7; D is perhaps TRBD2 (5 bases). Trimming cost V 0 bases and J 4 bases, with 7 bases left between them. There are 13 residues in the CDR3. Germline loops: CDR1 MNHEY, CDR2 SMNVEV (reference sequence). The CDR3 bases are TGTGCCAGCAGTTTATCCCCGGGGTACGAGCAGTACTTC. Protein sequence: CASSLSPGYEQYF.

The CDR3 DNA reads TGCGCCAGCAGCCACCCGGGGAACACTGAAGCTTTCTTT. This sequence encodes CASSHPGNTEAFF. The gene calls are TRBV4-1 and TRBJ1-1; D is unclear. This CDR3 contains 13 residues. Between the trimmed V and J ends, which lost 3 bases and 1 base, there was a span of 6 bases. Germline V gene lookup returns CDR1 MGHRA and CDR2 YSYEKL.

The chain uses TRBV5-1 and TRBJ2-1; TRBD2 matches 10 bases. The CDR3 has 17 residues. Germline CDR1 reads SGHRS; CDR2 reads YFSETQ. With V trimmed by 3 bases and J by 12 bases, 18 bases remained unmatched. The CDR3 spells CASSSSLAGEVGSGQFF. As DNA, the CDR3 is TGCGCCAGCAGCTCATCCCTAGCGGGAGAGGTTGGGTCCGGGCAGTTCTTC.

The chain combines TRBV29-1 with TRBJ2-3; 9 bases line up with TRBD2. The CDR3 extends over 15 amino acids. The V gene end was trimmed by 3 bases and the J gene end by 2 bases; junction bases not matched to a gene: 6. Germline values: CDR1 SQVTM, CDR2 ANQGSEA. CDR3 loop: CSVEFLAGTTDTQYF. The CDR3 nucleotides read TGCAGCGTTGAGTTTCTAGCGGGGACCACAGATACGCAGTATTTT.

The genes are TRBV7-3 and TRBJ2-3; 8 bases line up with TRBD2. V trimming: 3 bases; J trimming: 2 bases; junction bases outside the gene matches: 4. The CDR3 loop spans 15 amino acids. The germline gives CDR1 SGHTA, CDR2 FQGTGA. CDR3 loop: CASSFTGGPTDTQYF. The CDR3 DNA sequence: TGTGCCAGCAGCTTTACGGGGGGGCCCACAGATACGCAGTATTTT.

The rearrangement links TRBV6-5 to TRBJ1-5; D remains unclear. Per germline, CDR1 MNHEY and CDR2 SVGAGI. This CDR3 is built from 15 residues. The V gene lost 4 bases and the J gene lost 4 bases, with 14 bases spanning the gap. The CDR3 nucleotides read TGTGCCAGCAGTTTCAACGGGTTATGGAATCAGCCCCAGCATTTT. Protein: CASSFNGLWNQPQHF.

This chain joins TRBV5-4 and TRBJ1-5; D is unresolved. The CDR3 spans 13 residues. Germline CDR1 SGHNT, CDR2 YYREEE (reference sequence). V was shortened by 6 bases and J by 4 bases, with 11 bases between the two germline ends. The CDR3 region has the DNA TGTGCCAGCATCCATTGGCGGAATCAGCCCCAGCATTTT. Residues: CASIHWRNQPQHF. The full variable domain, completed using reference TRBV5-4 and TRBJ1-5, is ETGVTQSPTHLIKTRGQQVTLRCSSQSGHNTVSWYQQALGQGPQFIFQYYREEENGRGNFPPRFSGLQFPNYSSELNVNALELDDSALYLCASIHWRNQPQHFGDGTRLSIL.

This chain connects TRBV30 to TRBJ1-5, with 10 bases that match TRBD1. V shed 7 bases, J shed 4 bases, and the junction held 7 bases outside the gene matches. The CDR3 runs to 14 residues. Germline assignment: CDR1 GTSNPN and CDR2 SVGIG (reference sequence). The CDR3 protein is CASGRTGGNQPQHF. CDR3 nucleotide sequence: TGTGCCTCGGGGAGGACAGGGGGGAATCAGCCCCAGCATTTT.

V gene TRBV5-1 combines with J gene TRBJ2-1; 13 bases are shared with TRBD2. Germline V CDR1 and CDR2: SGHRS, YFSETQ. The junction had 7 bases not matched to a gene; V was cut back by 4 bases and J by 6 bases. CDR3 length: 16 amino acids. The CDR3: CASSSERLAGGNEQFF. CDR3 coding DNA: TGCGCCAGCAGCAGTGAGAGACTAGCGGGAGGCAATGAGCAGTTCTTC.

The chain links TRBV9 to TRBJ2-3; D is perhaps TRBD1 (6 bases). The CDR3 runs 14 residues. Trimming took 0 bases from V and 2 from J, leaving 7 bases between them. From germline, CDR1 is SGDLS and CDR2 YYNGEE. For the CDR3, the DNA is TGTGCCAGCAGCGTAGCAGGGGTCACAGATACGCAGTATTTT. It specifies CASSVAGVTDTQYF.

The chain employs TRBV19 and TRBJ2-7, with D perhaps matching TRBD2 (5 bases). V lost 0 bases to trimming and J lost 3 bases, with 18 bases between them. Germline V gene sequence: CDR1 LNHDA, CDR2 SQIVND (reference sequence). This CDR3 contains 17 residues. The CDR3 sequence is CASSIDLTRADNYEQYF. In DNA, the CDR3 is TGTGCCAGTAGTATAGATCTGACTCGAGCGGATAACTACGAGCAGTACTTC.

The genes are TRBV5-1 and TRBJ2-1; 10 nucleotides align to TRBD2. The germline CDR1 and CDR2 sequences are SGHRS and YFSETQ. This CDR3 is built from 15 residues. The J segment lost 10 bases and the V segment lost 1 base, leaving 8 bases of the junction unmatched. The CDR3 sequence is CASSLSSGRGGEQFF. The CDR3 DNA sequence: TGCGCCAGCAGCTTGAGCAGCGGGAGGGGTGGGGAGCAGTTCTTC.

The chain is built from TRBV30 and TRBJ2-1; 12 bases are shared with TRBD2. The CDR3 contains 18 residues. The germline V gene encodes CDR1 GTSNPN and CDR2 SVGIG (reference sequence). Trimming cost V 0 bases and J 1 base; bases outside gene matches: 7. CDR3 nucleotides: TGTGCCTGGAGTGTGAGTCTAGCGGGGGGGCGGTCCTACAATGAGCAGTTCTTC. Protein: CAWSVSLAGGRSYNEQFF.

This rearrangement joins TRBV11-2 to TRBJ2-7, with D maybe TRBD2 (6 bases). Trimming pared 2 bases from V and 4 bases from J, leaving 12 bases between. Per the germline V gene, CDR1 is SGHAT and CDR2 is FQNNGV. CDR3 size: 14 residues. The CDR3: CASSLPGSGYEQYF. The CDR3 region has the DNA TGTGCCAGCAGCTTACCCGGGAGCGGGTACGAGCAGTACTTC. The full variable domain, with the rest looked up from reference TRBV11-2 and TRBJ2-7, is EAGVAQSPRYKIIEKRQSVAFWCNPISGHATLYWYQQILGQGPKLLIQFQNNGVVDDSQLPKDRFSAERLKGVDSTLKIQPAKLEDSAVYLCASSLPGSGYEQYFGPGTRLTVT.

The chain joins TRBV5-1 to TRBJ2-1; 9 bases are shared with TRBD2. The CDR3 is made up of 16 amino acids. From germline, CDR1 is SGHRS and CDR2 YFSETQ. J lost 4 bases, V lost 5 bases, and 10 bases had no gene match. The CDR3: CASSRGGAQSYNEQFF. DNA for the CDR3: TGCGCCAGCAGTCGCGGGGGGGCCCAATCGTACAATGAGCAGTTCTTC. Together with reference TRBV5-1 and TRBJ2-1, the CDR3 gives the full variable domain: KAGVTQTPRYLIKTRGQQVTLSCSPISGHRSVSWYQQTPGQGLQFLFEYFSETQRNKGNFPGRFSGRQFSNSRSEMNVSTLELGDSALYLCASSRGGAQSYNEQFFGPGTRLTVL.

The chain carries TRBV13 and TRBJ2-2; D is perhaps TRBD2 (6 bases). The CDR3 sequence is 15 residues long. V lost 2 bases and J 0 bases, leaving 7 bases between the germline ends. From germline, CDR1 is PRHDT and CDR2 FYEKMQ (reference sequence). The CDR3 DNA reads TGTGCCAGCAGCTTACGGGGGTCGAACACCGGGGAGCTGTTTTTT. It specifies CASSLRGSNTGELFF.

This chain uses TRBV7-9 with TRBJ1-1; 8 nucleotides agree with TRBD1. This CDR3 spans 16 amino acids. V was pared by 0 bases and J by 7 bases, with 10 bases of the junction left unmatched. Germline assignment: CDR1 SEHNR and CDR2 FQNEAQ (reference sequence). The CDR3 coding sequence is TGTGCCAGCAGCTTAGCGCCTGGACAGGGTTTATTTGAAGCTTTCTTT. It is translated as CASSLAPGQGLFEAFF.

The gene calls are TRBV5-1 and TRBJ2-7, with D possibly matching TRBD2 (6 bases). The CDR3 covers 19 residues. Between the trimmed V and J ends, which lost 1 base and 1 base, there was a span of 24 bases. The germline V gene has CDR1 SGHRS and CDR2 YFSETQ. CDR3 protein: CASSLWRAQTVLSSYEQYF. DNA of the CDR3: TGCGCCAGCAGCTTGTGGAGGGCACAAACCGTGCTGAGTTCCTACGAGCAGTACTTC.